This T cell receptor beta chain was sequenced during a study of T-cell reconstitution after alpha-beta-depleted transplantation in children. This CDR3 comprises 15 residues. V trimming: 2 bases; J trimming: 8 bases; junction bases outside the gene matches: 4. Germline assignment: CDR1 SNHLY and CDR2 FYNNEI. Unique molecular identifiers were used in preparing the TCRbeta library. Each CDR3 protein is one row after TCRdb ran MiXCR on the PCR reads. This table holds nearly 550,000 distinct CDR3 sequences, 15% to 20% found once. The chain combines TRBV2 with TRBJ1-4; TRBD1 aligns across 11 bases. The sequencing here drew on PBMCs from the stem cell graft donor, taken from the stem cell graft. The sequence was collected from a human donor who donated a stem cell graft to a child with acute lymphoblastic leukemia. The chain's CDR3 is CASSETGTGGEKLFF. The CDR3 nucleotides read TGTGCCAGCAGTGAAACCGGGACAGGGGGAGAAAAACTGTTTTTT.